The 14 T cell receptor beta chains below were found in one sample sequenced in a study of cytomegalovirus exposure and HLA in healthy donors (TCRdb year 2017). The library was prepared using the immunoSEQ multiplex PCR assay. A mixture of 60 forward primers for TCR Vbeta segments and 13 reverse primers for TCR Jbeta segments was used in the multiplex PCR. TCRdb obtained this table from immuneACCESS and retained in-frame rearrangements with V and J assigned. These tables miss some clones; where compared with another copy, unresolved V genes account for less than half of the shortfall, and the remainder is unexplained. Across this sample there are 120,000 or so clones, with roughly 78% seen only once. In total, the top ten clones hold 2% to 3% of the sample. The sample consisted of PBMCs. These receptors originate from a man aged 25 to 40 in good health and CMV-seronegative.

The chain has TRBV9 and TRBJ2-7, with 10 nucleotides matching TRBD2. This CDR3 is 20 amino acids long. J lost 3 bases, V lost 0 bases, and 18 bases had no gene match. Germline loops: CDR1 SGDLS, CDR2 YYNGEE. The CDR3 DNA sequence: TGTGCCAGCAGCGTAGTAGTAGCACCCAGAGGACTAGCGGTCGACTACGAGCAGTACTTC. Translated, it gives CASSVVVAPRGLAVDYEQYF.

This rearrangement joins TRBV4-1 to TRBJ2-7; 7 nucleotides line up with TRBD1. Trimming at V came to 4 bases and at J to 2 bases, leaving 5 bases not matched to a gene. Germline V lookup: CDR1 MGHRA, CDR2 YSYEKL. The CDR3 extends over 14 amino acids. CDR3 nucleotide sequence: TGCGCCAGCAGCCCACGGACAGGAGCCTACGAGCAGTACTTC. This sequence encodes CASSPRTGAYEQYF.

The J gene is TRBJ1-2, the V gene TRBV6-1; perhaps TRBD1 as D (6 bases). The CDR3 has 20 amino acids. From germline, CDR1 is MNHNS and CDR2 SASEGT. Deletions cut 1 base from V and 6 bases from J, with 30 bases between. CDR3 sequence reads: CASSEGIASEGHQKGDGYTF. The CDR3 bases are TGTGCCAGCAGTGAAGGGATTGCGTCTGAGGGACACCAAAAGGGAGATGGCTACACCTTC.

V and J are TRBV28 and TRBJ2-2; possible D gene TRBD2, 5 bases. The V and J ends lost 2 bases and 6 bases respectively, with 7 bases between them. CDR3 length equals 13 residues. Germline V gene data show CDR1 as MDHEN and CDR2 as SYDVKM. As DNA, the CDR3 is TGTGCCAGCAGTTTAGCGGGTCCCGGGGAGCTGTTTTTT. Amino acid sequence: CASSLAGPGELFF.

The chain joins TRBV5-4 to TRBJ1-1, with no clear D. The CDR3 has 16 amino acids. The V gene lost 0 bases and the J gene lost 0 bases, with 12 bases spanning the gap. Germline CDR1 SGHNT, CDR2 YYREEE (reference sequence). The CDR3 reads CASSLVRSQMNTEAFF. The CDR3 DNA is TGTGCCAGCAGCTTGGTTCGGTCGCAAATGAACACTGAAGCTTTCTTT.

This chain links TRBV23-1 with TRBJ2-6; D is possibly TRBD1 (5 bases). TRBV23-1 is placed among ORFs of uncertain function. V was shortened by 5 bases and J by 0 bases, with 11 bases between the two germline ends. The CDR3 is 16 amino acids. The CDR3 DNA reads as TGCGCCAGCAGTAAAAGGGGTAACTCTGGGGCCAACGTCCTGACTTTC. It is translated as CASSKRGNSGANVLTF.

This chain uses TRBV27 with TRBJ1-1, with 7 bases identical to TRBD1. The trim removed 7 bases at V and 0 bases at J, leaving 2 bases unmatched. The CDR3 runs 13 residues. Germline assignment: CDR1 MNHEY and CDR2 SMNVEV (reference sequence). The CDR3 loop reads CASMDRMNTEAFF. CDR3 nucleotides: TGTGCCAGCATGGACAGGATGAACACTGAAGCTTTCTTT.

The V call is TRBV28, the J call TRBJ2-7; 7 nucleotides agree with TRBD2. The J segment lost 0 bases and the V segment lost 8 bases, leaving 4 bases of the junction unmatched. Germline values: CDR1 MDHEN, CDR2 SYDVKM. The CDR3 is 13 amino acids. The CDR3: CASQGGGSYEQYF. Written as DNA, the CDR3 is TGTGCCAGCCAAGGCGGGGGCTCCTACGAGCAGTACTTC.

CDR3 nucleotides: TGTGCCAGCAGCTGGGGACAGGGGGCGGCTAATGAAAAACTGTTTTTT. As protein: CASSWGQGAANEKLFF. The chain couples TRBV5-4 to TRBJ1-4, with TRBD1 matching 12 bases. J lost 3 bases, V lost 3 bases, and 3 bases had no gene match. The CDR3 length is 16 residues. The germline gives CDR1 SGHNT, CDR2 YYREEE (reference sequence).

In this sample, this clone turned up once. The chain combines TRBV7-9 with TRBJ2-3; TRBD1 might be the D (8 bases). This CDR3 comprises 17 residues. Looked up from germline, CDR1 is SEHNR and CDR2 is FQNEAQ (reference sequence). V was trimmed by 6 bases and J by 5 bases, leaving 24 bases between them. DNA for the CDR3: TGTGCCAGCAGTCTACCCAGGGGGCGGGAGAGACTAGATACGCAGTATTTT. Translating it yields CASSLPRGRERLDTQYF.

This clone has only one observation. J is TRBJ2-7 and V is TRBV18; TRBD2 might be the D (7 bases). The CDR3 spans 16 residues. Trimming removed 3 bases from V and 6 bases from J, with 21 bases in between. CDR1 and CDR2 from the germline V gene are KGHSH and LQKENI. As DNA, the CDR3 is TGTGCCAGCTCACCTCCCGGCGGGGGCTACGGAGGCGAGCAGTACTTC. This sequence encodes CASSPPGGGYGGEQYF.

This chain connects TRBV27 to TRBJ1-5; D may be TRBD1 (5 bases). The CDR3 loop spans 12 amino acids. Germline loops: CDR1 MNHEY, CDR2 SMNVEV (reference sequence). V lost 8 bases and J 4 bases, leaving 9 bases between the germline ends. The chain's CDR3 is CASGGLNQPQHF. Here the CDR3 DNA reads TGTGCCAGCGGGGGGTTAAATCAGCCCCAGCATTTT.

V and J are TRBV11-2 and TRBJ2-1, with 9 bases matching TRBD1. From germline, CDR1 is SGHAT and CDR2 FQNNGV. Trimming at V came to 4 bases and at J to 5 bases, leaving 3 bases not matched to a gene. The CDR3 runs 14 residues. CDR3 coding DNA: TGTGCCAGCAGCTCCTACAGGGGGCACAATGAGCAGTTCTTC. Amino acids: CASSSYRGHNEQFF.

This clone has more than one count but fewer than ten. The CDR3 is CASSLPRTGTSVNYEQYF. The CDR3 DNA reads as TGCGCCAGCAGCTTGCCGAGGACCGGGACTAGCGTTAACTACGAGCAGTACTTC. The V and J genes are TRBV5-1 and TRBJ2-7; 10 bases are a match to TRBD2. CDR1 SGHRS and CDR2 YFSETQ come from the germline V gene. V lost 1 base to trimming and J lost 3 bases; unmatched junction nucleotides: 13. The CDR3 totals 18 residues.